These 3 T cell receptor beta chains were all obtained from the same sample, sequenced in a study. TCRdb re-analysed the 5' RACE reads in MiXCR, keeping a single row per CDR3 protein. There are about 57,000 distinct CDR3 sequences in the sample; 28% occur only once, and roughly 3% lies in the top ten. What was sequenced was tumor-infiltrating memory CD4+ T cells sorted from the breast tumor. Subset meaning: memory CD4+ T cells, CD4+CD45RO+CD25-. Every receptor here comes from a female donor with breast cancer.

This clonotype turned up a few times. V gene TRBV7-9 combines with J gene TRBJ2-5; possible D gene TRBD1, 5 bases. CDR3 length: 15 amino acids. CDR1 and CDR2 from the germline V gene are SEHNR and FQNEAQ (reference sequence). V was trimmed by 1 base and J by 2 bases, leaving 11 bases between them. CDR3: CASSLEGHRQETQYF. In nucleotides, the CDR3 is TGTGCCAGCAGCTTAGAGGGGCACAGGCAAGAGACCCAGTACTTC. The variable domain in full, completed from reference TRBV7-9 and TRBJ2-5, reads DTGVSQNPRHKITKRGQNVTFRCDPISEHNRLYWYRQTLGQGPEFLTYFQNEAQLEKSRLLSDRFSAERPKGSFSTLEIQRTEQGDSAMYLCASSLEGHRQETQYFGPGTRLLVL.

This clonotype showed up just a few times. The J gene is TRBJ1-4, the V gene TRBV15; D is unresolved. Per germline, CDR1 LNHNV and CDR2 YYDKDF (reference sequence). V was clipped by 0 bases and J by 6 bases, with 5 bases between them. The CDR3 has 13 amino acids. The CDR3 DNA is TGTGCCACCAGCAGAGATTCCTATGAAAAACTGTTTTTT. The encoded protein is CATSRDSYEKLFF. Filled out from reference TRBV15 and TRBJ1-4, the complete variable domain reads DAMVIQNPRYQVTQFGKPVTLSCSQTLNHNVMYWYQQKSSQAPKLLFHYYDKDFNNEADTPDNFQSRRPNTSFCFLDIRSPGLGDTAMYLCATSRDSYEKLFFGSGTQLSVL.

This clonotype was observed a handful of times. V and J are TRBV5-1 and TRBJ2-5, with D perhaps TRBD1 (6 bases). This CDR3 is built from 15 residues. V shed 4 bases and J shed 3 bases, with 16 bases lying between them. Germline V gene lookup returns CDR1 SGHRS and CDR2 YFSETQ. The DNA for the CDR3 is TGCGCCAGCAGCGAAGCCGGGACACTTGAAGAGACCCAGTACTTC. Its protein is CASSEAGTLEETQYF.